These 26 T cell receptor beta chains came from one sample sequenced in a study of blood T cells in healthy people across ages. Sample-barcoded 5' priming and a J-beta primer mix drove a second PCR of about 6 to 12 cycles. TCRdb fed the 5' RACE reads into MiXCR, producing one record per CDR3 protein. The sample records nearly 800,000 distinct CDR3 sequences, 25% being singletons. These same records also appear under a second study, on T cells of mothers and their children.

Sequenced input: blood. The receptors were gathered from a boy between 10 and 17 years old in good health.

A remark on this clonotype: The junction departs from germline at one end; a sequencing error may be responsible. The chain carries TRBV2 and TRBJ2-7; D not certain. CDR3 length: 15 residues. CDR1 is SNHLY and CDR2 is FYNNEI in the germline V gene. CDR3 sequence reads: CASSEALRSSYEKYF. The CDR3 nucleotides read TGTGCCAGCAGTGAAGCGCTCAGGAGCTCCTACGAGAAGTACTTC.

This clonotype has a count of ten or more. V is TRBV7-6 and J is TRBJ2-2; D gene unclear. Germline V CDR1 and CDR2: SGHVS, FNYEAQ. This CDR3 has 14 residues. Trimming removed 2 bases from V and 7 bases from J, with 11 bases in between. The CDR3 DNA follows: TGTGCCAGCAGCTTACTCCCCTTGGGCGGGGAGCTGTTTTTT. Protein product: CASSLLPLGGELFF.

CDR3 loop: CASSELKDLAKNIQYF. The CDR3, as DNA: TGTGCCAGCAGTGAACTCAAGGACCTAGCCAAAAACATTCAGTACTTC. This chain joins TRBV2 and TRBJ2-4; D is uncertain. CDR1 is SNHLY, CDR2 FYNNEI, per germline. This CDR3 contains 16 residues. V dropped 2 bases and J dropped 0 bases, with 11 bases sitting between them.

This clonotype has at least ten counts. This chain connects TRBV7-2 to TRBJ2-7, with 10 bases fitting TRBD1. After removal of 4 bases from V and 4 bases from J, the junction contained 4 bases not matched to a gene. The CDR3 extends over 14 amino acids. Germline V CDR1 and CDR2: SGHTA, FQGNSA. This chain's CDR3 is CASSSTGGVYEQYF. Written as DNA, the CDR3 is TGTGCCAGCAGCTCGACAGGGGGCGTATACGAGCAGTACTTC.

The chain joins TRBV4-2 to TRBJ2-1; 12 positions match TRBD2. The J call may be wrong; the DNA end is better matched by TRBJ2-7. Germline CDR1 LGHNA, CDR2 YNFKEQ. CDR3 length: 17 amino acids. The CDR3 DNA follows: TGTGCCAGCAGCCAAGACGTTGCGGGACTAGCGGGTTACGAGCAGTACTTC. Amino acid sequence: CASSQDVAGLAGYEQYF.

This chain joins TRBV20-1 and TRBJ2-1; 9 nucleotides match TRBD2. The CDR3 length is 13 residues. Germline CDR1 is DFQATT and CDR2 is SNEGSKA (reference sequence). V lost 4 bases, J lost 2 bases, and 0 bases stayed unmatched. For the CDR3, the DNA is TGCAGTGCTAAGCGGGGGGCCTACAATGAGCAGTTCTTC. Its protein is CSAKRGAYNEQFF.

The V and J genes are TRBV12-3 or TRBV12-4 and TRBJ2-5; TRBD1 is a possible D gene (6 bases). The J call may be in error: the DNA end matches TRBJ2-7 better. The CDR3 sequence is 14 residues long. This CDR3 is CASGTLGQTYEQYF. For the CDR3, the DNA is TGTGCCAGCGGTACCCTCGGACAGACATACGAGCAGTACTTC.

This clonotype has more than one count but fewer than ten. V gene TRBV27 combines with J gene TRBJ2-7; TRBD1 or TRBD2 may be the D gene (5 bases each). The CDR3 has 14 amino acids. Germline V gene lookup returns CDR1 MNHEY and CDR2 SMNVEV (reference sequence). Deletions cut 0 bases from V and 6 bases from J, with 12 bases between. CDR3 nucleotides: TGTGCCAGCAGTTTATCGAGAGGGGCAGTCGAGCAGTACTTC. This gives the protein CASSLSRGAVEQYF.

The chain employs TRBV20-1 and TRBJ1-1; D remains ambiguous. The CDR3 extends over 14 amino acids. V lost 4 bases and J 0 bases, leaving 12 bases between the germline ends. Germline lookup yields CDR1 DFQATT and CDR2 SNEGSKA (reference sequence). The CDR3 DNA sequence: TGCAGTGCTATAGGGCAAAACATGAACACTGAAGCTTTCTTT. Its protein product is CSAIGQNMNTEAFF.

The chain has TRBV20-1 and TRBJ2-4; a possible D gene is TRBD1 (6 bases). The V gene's germline CDR1 is DFQATT and CDR2 SNEGSKA (reference sequence). This CDR3 contains 16 residues. Trimming cost V 1 base and J 3 bases, with 16 bases left between them. The CDR3 DNA is TGCAGTGCTAGAGCGAACCCCGGGACAAGCAAAAACATTCAGTACTTC. Residues: CSARANPGTSKNIQYF.

The chain couples TRBV27 to TRBJ2-7; the D is unclear. V was clipped by 6 bases and J by 3 bases, with 9 bases between them. Germline lookup yields CDR1 MNHEY and CDR2 SMNVEV (reference sequence). CDR3 length equals 12 residues. This chain's CDR3 is CASSAMGYEQYF. The CDR3 DNA reads TGTGCCAGCAGCGCCATGGGCTACGAGCAGTACTTC.

The chain has TRBV4-3 and TRBJ1-6; 7 nucleotides line up with TRBD1. CDR3 length: 15 residues. CDR1 LGHNA and CDR2 YSLEER come from the germline V gene. Unmatched junction bases numbered 7, after V lost 4 bases and J lost 7 bases. The CDR3 DNA reads TGCGCCAGCAGCCCGACAGGGTCATACAATTCACCCCTCCACTTT. It is translated as CASSPTGSYNSPLHF.

This clonotype has a handful of counts. The chain couples TRBV2 to TRBJ1-5; weak D call: TRBD1 (6 bases). The CDR3 is 13 amino acids. The germline V gene encodes CDR1 SNHLY and CDR2 FYNNEI. Trimming took off 8 bases at V and 1 base at J, with 9 bases between the two ends. The CDR3 protein is CASHRESNQPQHF. The CDR3 bases are TGTGCCAGCCACAGGGAAAGCAATCAGCCCCAGCATTTT.

The chain employs TRBV28 and TRBJ2-7, with D perhaps assigned TRBD1 or TRBD2 (5 bases each). In germline, CDR1 is MDHEN, CDR2 SYDVKM. The ends were cut back, 5 bases at V and 3 bases at J, with 29 bases in the middle. The CDR3 sequence is 19 residues long. The CDR3 here is CASSTTGALLYENFYEQYF. The CDR3 DNA reads TGTGCCAGCAGTACAACCGGGGCCTTACTCTACGAAAACTTCTACGAGCAGTACTTC. The whole variable domain, filled in from reference TRBV28 and TRBJ2-7, reads DVKVTQSSRYLVKRTGEKVFLECVQDMDHENMFWYRQDPGLGLRLIYFSYDVKMKEKGDIPEGYSVSREKKERFSLILESASTNQTSMYLCASSTTGALLYENFYEQYFGPGTRLTVT.

This clonotype appeared a few times. The chain uses TRBV2 and TRBJ2-7; D is possibly TRBD2 (5 bases). CDR3 length: 11 amino acids. CDR1 SNHLY and CDR2 FYNNEI come from the germline V gene. V shed 8 bases and J shed 6 bases, with 11 bases lying between them. CDR3 in DNA: TGTGCCAGCGTTAGGGAGCGCGAGCAGTACTTC. The encoded protein is CASVREREQYF.

This chain joins TRBV3-1 and TRBJ2-7, with 10 bases aligning to TRBD2. This CDR3 has 16 residues. Germline CDR1 and CDR2: LGHDT and YNNKEL (reference sequence). The J segment lost 6 bases and the V segment lost 0 bases, leaving 8 bases of the junction unmatched. In nucleotides, the CDR3 is TGTGCCAGCAGCCAAGAATCGCTAGCGGGAGTTTCCGAGCAGTACTTC. This translates into CASSQESLAGVSEQYF.

The chain joins TRBV7-9 to TRBJ2-1; TRBD2 is a possible D gene (6 bases). V lost 0 bases and J lost 0, with 9 bases in between. Germline values: CDR1 SEHNR, CDR2 FQNEAQ (reference sequence). The CDR3 sequence is 16 residues long. The DNA of the CDR3 is TGTGCCAGCAGCTTAGCGGAGGGAGACTCCTACAATGAGCAGTTCTTC. Its protein product is CASSLAEGDSYNEQFF.

Remarks on this clonotype: The germline gene is not matched at one end of the junction; a read error may be the cause. The chain is built from TRBV14 and TRBJ2-1, with 7 nucleotides matching TRBD2. CDR1 is SGHDN, CDR2 FVKESK, per germline. This CDR3 region has 13 residues. CDR3 nucleotides: TGTGTCAGCAGCTCAGCGGGGTACAATGAGCAGTTCTTC. Encoded protein: CVSSSAGYNEQFF.

This clonotype was counted between two and nine times. The genes are TRBV7-9 and TRBJ1-1; no reliable D call. V was pared by 7 bases and J by 1 base, with 19 bases between. From germline, CDR1 is SEHNR and CDR2 FQNEAQ (reference sequence). The CDR3 contains 16 residues. The CDR3 region is CASNHLERVSNTEAFF. CDR3 sequence (DNA): TGTGCCAGCAACCATTTGGAGAGGGTATCGAACACTGAAGCTTTCTTT.

This clonotype has a handful of counts. The V gene is TRBV5-1, the J gene TRBJ2-7; a weak D match, TRBD2 (5 bases). Germline CDR1 is SGHRS and CDR2 is YFSETQ. The ends were cut back, 1 base at V and 0 bases at J, with 11 bases in the middle. The CDR3 has 15 residues. CDR3 in DNA: TGCGCCAGCAGCTTGATGACTACGAGCTCCTACGAGCAGTACTTC. It yields the protein CASSLMTTSSYEQYF. Supplemented by reference TRBV5-1 and TRBJ2-7, the full variable domain reads KAGVTQTPRYLIKTRGQQVTLSCSPISGHRSVSWYQQTPGQGLQFLFEYFSETQRNKGNFPGRFSGRQFSNSRSEMNVSTLELGDSALYLCASSLMTTSSYEQYFGPGTRLTVT.

The V gene is TRBV13, the J gene TRBJ2-3; 10 bases are a match to TRBD2. The CDR3 covers 16 residues. Germline loops: CDR1 PRHDT, CDR2 FYEKMQ (reference sequence). Losses at the gene ends were 3 bases for V and 4 bases for J; bases not matched to a gene: 7. CDR3 nucleotides: TGTGCCAGCAGCTTGAGGAGCGGGAGGGCCGCAGATACGCAGTATTTT. Its protein product is CASSLRSGRAADTQYF.

In nucleotides, the CDR3 is TGTGCCAGCAGCCCTGGAGGCGCCGGGACTAGGTTCATTAATGAGCAGTTCTTC. As protein: CASSPGGAGTRFINEQFF. The chain has TRBV7-9 and TRBJ2-1, with 8 bases lining up with TRBD2. The CDR3 spans 18 residues. Germline values: CDR1 SEHNR, CDR2 FQNEAQ (reference sequence). The ends lost 5 bases at V and 7 bases at J; junction bases unmatched: 19.

This clonotype was observed a handful of times. This chain joins TRBV6-1 and TRBJ1-2; 10 nucleotides match TRBD1. CDR3 length: 15 amino acids. From germline, CDR1 is MNHNS and CDR2 SASEGT. The junction had 6 bases not matched to a gene; V was cut back by 5 bases and J by 3 bases. This chain's CDR3 is CASSPRTGGYYGYTF. CDR3 bases: TGTGCCAGCAGTCCGCGGACAGGGGGTTACTATGGCTACACCTTC.

This rearrangement joins TRBV6-2 or TRBV6-3 to TRBJ1-5; a weak D match, TRBD1 (6 bases). The CDR3 has 14 amino acids. Germline values: CDR1 MNHEY, CDR2 SVGEGT. V lost 4 bases to trimming and J lost 7 bases, with 14 bases between them. Here the CDR3 reads CASSLGGALQPQHF. The CDR3 nucleotides read TGTGCCAGCAGTTTAGGGGGGGCTTTACAGCCCCAGCATTTT.

The rearrangement joins TRBV6-5 to TRBJ2-3; D perhaps matches TRBD2 (5 bases). Germline values: CDR1 MNHEY, CDR2 SVGAGI. The V end was cut by 0 bases, the J end by 4 bases, with 14 bases between. The CDR3 consists of 16 residues. The CDR3 DNA reads TGTGCCAGCAGTTACTCAAGGGCGGGCGCGGCAGATACGCAGTATTTT. Its protein is CASSYSRAGAADTQYF.

This clonotype came up a few times. V usage is TRBV24-1 and J usage is TRBJ2-5; 9 bases map to TRBD2. The length of the CDR3 is 16 residues. J lost 2 bases, V lost 3 bases, and 6 bases had no gene match. Germline values: CDR1 KGHDR, CDR2 SFDVKD. Here the CDR3 reads CATSDGRLAEQETQYF. The CDR3 DNA follows: TGTGCCACCAGTGATGGAAGACTAGCGGAACAAGAGACCCAGTACTTC.